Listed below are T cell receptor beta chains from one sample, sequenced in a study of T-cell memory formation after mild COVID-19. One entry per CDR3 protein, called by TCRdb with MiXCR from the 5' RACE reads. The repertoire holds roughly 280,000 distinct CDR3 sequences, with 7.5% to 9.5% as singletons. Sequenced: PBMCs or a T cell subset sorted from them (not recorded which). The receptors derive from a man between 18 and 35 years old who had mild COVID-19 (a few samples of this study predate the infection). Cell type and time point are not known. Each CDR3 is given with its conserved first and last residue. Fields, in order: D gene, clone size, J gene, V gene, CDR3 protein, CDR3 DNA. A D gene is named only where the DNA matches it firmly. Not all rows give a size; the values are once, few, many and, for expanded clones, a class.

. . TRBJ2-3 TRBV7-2 CASSLLSGLVDTQYF TGTGCCAGCAGCTTATTGTCGGGGCTTGTAGATACGCAGTATTTT
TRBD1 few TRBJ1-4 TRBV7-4 CASSHRGLNEKLFF TGTGCCAGCAGCCACAGGGGCCTTAATGAAAAACTGTTTTTT
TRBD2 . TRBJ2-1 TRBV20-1 CSARDLTSGSRQFF TGCAGTGCTAGGGATTTGACTAGCGGGTCGCGGCAGTTCTTC
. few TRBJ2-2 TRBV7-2 CASSSGTPGELFF TGTGCCAGCAGCTCTGGGACGCCCGGGGAGCTGTTTTTT
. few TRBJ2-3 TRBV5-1 CASSLAGRGTDTQYF TGCGCCAGCAGCTTGGCCGGCAGGGGCACAGATACGCAGTATTTT
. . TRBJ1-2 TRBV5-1 CASSSDIAGGYTF TGCGCCAGCAGCTCGGACATAGCGGGTGGCTACACCTTC
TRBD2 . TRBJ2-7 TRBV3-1 CASSQGGTSAGYEQYF TGTGCCAGCAGCCAAGGCGGGACTAGCGCAGGCTACGAGCAGTACTTC
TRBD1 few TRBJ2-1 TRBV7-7 CASSRDRAPWNEQFF TGTGCTAGCAGTCGTGACAGGGCCCCATGGAATGAGCAGTTCTTC
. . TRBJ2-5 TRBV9 CASSITQTQETQYF TGTGCCAGCAGCATCACGCAAACCCAAGAGACCCAGTACTTC
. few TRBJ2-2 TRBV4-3 CASSQVTGPGELFF TGCGCCAGCAGCCAGGTTACAGGTCCCGGGGAGCTGTTTTTT
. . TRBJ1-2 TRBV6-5 CASSYWAAYGYTF TGTGCCAGCAGTTACTGGGCAGCTTATGGCTACACCTTC
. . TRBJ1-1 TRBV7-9 CASSFTPGMNTEAFF TGTGCCAGCAGCTTTACTCCGGGGATGAACACTGAAGCTTTCTTT
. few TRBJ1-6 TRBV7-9 CASSPKTYPSSPLHF TGTGCCAGCAGCCCCAAGACATACCCATCTTCACCCCTCCACTTT
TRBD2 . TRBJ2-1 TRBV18 CASSPPSRGGYNEQFF TGTGCCAGCTCACCACCGAGCCGCGGGGGCTACAATGAGCAGTTCTTC
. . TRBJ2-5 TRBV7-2 CASSLVGHDWETQYF TGTGCCAGCAGCTTAGTAGGCCACGACTGGGAGACCCAGTACTTC
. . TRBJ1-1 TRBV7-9 CASSLDSRASGRAFF TGTGCCAGCAGCTTAGACAGCAGGGCCTCTGGGCGTGCTTTCTTT
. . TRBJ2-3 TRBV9 CASSASGASRTDTQYF TGTGCCAGCAGCGCGTCAGGGGCGTCCCGCACAGATACGCAGTATTTT
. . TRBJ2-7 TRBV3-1 CASSKDWGDLPPYEQYF TGTGCCAGCAGCAAAGATTGGGGGGACCTTCCCCCCTACGAGCAGTACTTC
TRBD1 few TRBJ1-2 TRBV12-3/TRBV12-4 CASSTGGLGYGYTF TGTGCCAGCAGTACAGGGGGCCTAGGCTATGGCTACACCTTC
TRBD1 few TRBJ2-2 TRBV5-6 CASSLLSDRGAGELFF TGTGCCAGCAGCTTGTTAAGTGACAGGGGCGCTGGGGAGCTGTTTTTT
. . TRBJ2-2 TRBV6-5 CASSSQRADTGELFF TGTGCCAGCAGTTCCCAACGAGCGGACACCGGGGAGCTGTTTTTT
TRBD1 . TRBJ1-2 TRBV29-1 CSVGGTGNYGYTF TGCAGCGTTGGAGGGACAGGGAACTATGGCTACACCTTC
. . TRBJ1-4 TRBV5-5 CASSLFGDFRANEKLFF TGTGCCAGCAGCTTATTTGGGGATTTTAGGGCTAATGAAAAACTGTTTTTT
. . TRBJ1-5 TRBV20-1 CSARGGYNQPQHF TGCAGTGCTAGGGGAGGGTACAATCAGCCCCAGCATTTT
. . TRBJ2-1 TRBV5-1 CASSVGGRRAYNEQFF TGCGCCAGCAGCGTAGGAGGACGGAGGGCCTACAATGAGCAGTTCTTC
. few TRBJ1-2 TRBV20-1 CSAIIPGAHDGYTF TGCAGTGCTATAATACCAGGCGCCCATGATGGCTACACCTTC
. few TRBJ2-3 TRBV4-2 CASSQDPGELWTDTQYF TGTGCCAGCAGCCAAGATCCCGGGGAGTTGTGGACAGATACGCAGTATTTT
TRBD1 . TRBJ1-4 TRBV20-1 CSAQDRGLGKLFF TGCAGTGCGCAGGACAGGGGGCTAGGAAAACTGTTTTTT
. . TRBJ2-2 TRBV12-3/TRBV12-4 CASSPNIGELFF TGTGCCAGCAGTCCCAATATCGGGGAGCTGTTTTTT
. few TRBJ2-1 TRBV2 CASRRDFSSSYNEQFF TGTGCCAGCAGGAGGGACTTCTCGAGCTCCTACAATGAGCAGTTCTTC
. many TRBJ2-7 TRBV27 CASSFAEAGYEQYF TGTGCCAGCAGTTTCGCGGAGGCGGGCTACGAGCAGTACTTC
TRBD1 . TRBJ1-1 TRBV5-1 CASSLATGWSTEAFF TGCGCCAGCAGCTTGGCGACAGGGTGGAGCACTGAAGCTTTCTTT
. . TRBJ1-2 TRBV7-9 CASRGAPGPSGLGYTF TGTGCCAGCAGGGGGGCCCCAGGACCGTCGGGGCTTGGCTACACCTTC
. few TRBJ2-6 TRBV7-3 CASSLRGPGANVLTF TGTGCCAGCAGCTTAAGAGGACCTGGGGCCAACGTCCTGACTTTC
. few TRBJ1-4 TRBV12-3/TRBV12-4 CASSPPGTEEKLFF TGTGCCAGCAGTCCCCCCGGGACTGAAGAAAAACTGTTTTTT
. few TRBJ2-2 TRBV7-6 CASSLRESTGLYTGELFF TGTGCCAGCAGCTTAAGGGAGAGTACAGGGCTTTACACCGGGGAGCTGTTTTTT
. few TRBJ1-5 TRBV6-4 CASSREFNQPQHF TGTGCCAGCAGCCGGGAATTCAATCAGCCCCAGCATTTT
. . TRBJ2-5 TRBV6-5 CASSYSTGRETQYF TGTGCCAGCAGTTACAGTACAGGGAGAGAGACCCAGTACTTC
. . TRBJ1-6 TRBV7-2 CASSFQGPYNSPLHF TGTGCCAGCAGCTTCCAGGGTCCCTATAATTCACCCCTCCACTTT
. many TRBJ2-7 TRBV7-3 CASSLTPTAGPYEQYF TGTGCCAGCAGCTTAACCCCCACCGCAGGGCCCTACGAGCAGTACTTC
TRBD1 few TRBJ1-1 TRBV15 CATSKRQGYTEAFF TGTGCCACCAGCAAAAGACAGGGATATACTGAAGCTTTCTTT
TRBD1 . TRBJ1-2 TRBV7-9 CASSSRLDGQGQYGYTF TGTGCCAGCAGCTCCCGCCTTGACGGACAGGGCCAATATGGCTACACCTTC
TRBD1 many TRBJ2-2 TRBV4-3 CASSQEYTGGTGELFF TGCGCCAGCAGCCAAGAGTATACAGGGGGCACCGGGGAGCTGTTTTTT
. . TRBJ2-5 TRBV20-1 CSARDSQRQETQYF TGCAGTGCTAGAGATAGCCAGAGACAAGAGACCCAGTACTTC
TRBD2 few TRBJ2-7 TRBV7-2 CASSLAGGREQYF TGTGCCAGCAGCTTAGCGGGGGGGAGAGAGCAGTACTTC
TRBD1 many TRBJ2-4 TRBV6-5 CASSGPGTASIQYF TGTGCCAGCAGTGGCCCCGGGACAGCTAGCATTCAGTACTTC
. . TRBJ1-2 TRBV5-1 CASSSTGHPSTF TGCGCCAGCAGCAGTACCGGGCACCCATCTACCTTC
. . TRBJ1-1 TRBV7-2 CASSRRTVMNTEAFF TGTGCCAGCAGCCGCCGGACAGTGATGAACACTGAAGCTTTCTTT
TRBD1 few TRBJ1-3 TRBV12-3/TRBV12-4 CASSSGTGGGNTIYF TGTGCCAGCAGTTCAGGGACAGGGGGTGGAAACACCATATATTTT
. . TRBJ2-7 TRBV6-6 CASSYVGYEQYF TGTGCCAGCAGTTACGTGGGCTACGAGCAGTACTTC
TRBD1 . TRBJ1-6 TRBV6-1 CASASGGVSPLHF TGTGCCAGCGCTTCAGGGGGGGTGTCACCCCTCCACTTT
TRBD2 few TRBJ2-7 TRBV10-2 CASSDASGRLPFYEQYF TGCGCCAGCAGCGATGCTAGCGGGAGATTACCCTTCTACGAGCAGTACTTC
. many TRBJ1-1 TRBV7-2 CASSFTGRKSIMNTEAFF TGTGCCAGCAGCTTCACAGGGCGCAAATCCATCATGAACACTGAAGCTTTCTTT